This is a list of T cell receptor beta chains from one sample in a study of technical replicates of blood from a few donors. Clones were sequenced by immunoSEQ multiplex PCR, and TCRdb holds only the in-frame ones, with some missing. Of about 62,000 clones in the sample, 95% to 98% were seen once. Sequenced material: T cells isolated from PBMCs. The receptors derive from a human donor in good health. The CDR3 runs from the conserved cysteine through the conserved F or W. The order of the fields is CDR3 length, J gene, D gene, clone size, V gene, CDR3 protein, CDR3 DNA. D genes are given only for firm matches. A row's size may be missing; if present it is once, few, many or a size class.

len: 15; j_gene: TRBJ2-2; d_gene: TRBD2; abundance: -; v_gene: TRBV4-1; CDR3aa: CASRRLAGVTGELFF; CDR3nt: TGCGCCAGCAGGCGACTAGCGGGAGTCACCGGGGAGCTGTTTTTT
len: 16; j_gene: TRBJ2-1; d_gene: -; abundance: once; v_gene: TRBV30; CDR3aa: CAWSTTLAGTYNEQFF; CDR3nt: TGTGCCTGGAGTACGACTTTGGCGGGGACCTACAATGAGCAGTTCTTC
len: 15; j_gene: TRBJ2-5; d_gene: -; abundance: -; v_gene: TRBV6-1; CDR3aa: CASSEAFGSQETQYF; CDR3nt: TGTGCCAGCAGTGAAGCCTTCGGGAGCCAAGAGACCCAGTACTTC
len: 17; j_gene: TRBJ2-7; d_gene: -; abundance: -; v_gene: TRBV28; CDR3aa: CASRPIRWAGGSYEQYF; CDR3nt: TGTGCCAGCAGGCCGATCCGGTGGGCAGGGGGGTCCTACGAGCAGTACTTC
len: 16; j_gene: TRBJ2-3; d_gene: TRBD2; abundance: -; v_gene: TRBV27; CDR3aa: CASSLLAGGFTDTQYF; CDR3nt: TGTGCCAGCAGTTTACTAGCGGGGGGGTTCACAGATACGCAGTATTTT
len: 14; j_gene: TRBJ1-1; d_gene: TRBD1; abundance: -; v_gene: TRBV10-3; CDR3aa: CAISADRPYTEAFF; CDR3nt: TGTGCCATCAGTGCGGACAGGCCGTACACTGAAGCTTTCTTT
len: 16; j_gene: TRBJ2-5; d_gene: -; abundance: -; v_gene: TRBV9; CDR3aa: CASSVGIEAVGETQYF; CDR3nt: TGTGCCAGCAGCGTAGGCATTGAGGCGGTTGGGGAGACCCAGTACTTC
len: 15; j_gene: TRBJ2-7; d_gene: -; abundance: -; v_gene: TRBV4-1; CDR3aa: CASSQPLGGTYEQYF; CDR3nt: TGCGCCAGCAGCCAACCTCTCGGGGGTACCTACGAGCAGTACTTC
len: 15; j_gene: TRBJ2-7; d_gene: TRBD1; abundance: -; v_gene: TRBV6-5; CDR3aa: CASSSSETGASEQYF; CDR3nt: TGTGCCAGCAGCTCCTCCGAGACAGGGGCCTCCGAGCAGTACTTC
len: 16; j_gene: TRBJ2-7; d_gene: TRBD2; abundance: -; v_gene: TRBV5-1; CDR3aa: CASSPTSGGFPYEQYF; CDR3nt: TGCGCCAGCAGCCCCACTAGCGGGGGGTTTCCCTACGAGCAGTACTTC
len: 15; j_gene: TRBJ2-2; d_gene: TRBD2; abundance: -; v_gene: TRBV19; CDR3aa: CARELAGVSTGELFF; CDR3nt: TGTGCCCGAGAGCTAGCGGGGGTATCCACCGGGGAGCTGTTTTTT
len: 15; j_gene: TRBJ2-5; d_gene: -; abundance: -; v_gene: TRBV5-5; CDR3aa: CASSFIGVFQETQYF; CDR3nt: TGTGCCAGCAGCTTCATCGGAGTGTTCCAAGAGACCCAGTACTTC
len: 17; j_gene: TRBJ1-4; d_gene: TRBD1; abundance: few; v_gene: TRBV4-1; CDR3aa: CASSRQGLIPWNEKLFF; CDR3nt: TGCGCCAGCAGCCGACAGGGTTTAATCCCCTGGAATGAAAAACTGTTTTTT
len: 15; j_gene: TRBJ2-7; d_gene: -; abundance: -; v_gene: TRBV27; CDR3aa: CASSERRGPSYEQYF; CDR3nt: TGTGCCAGCAGTGAACGAAGGGGCCCCTCCTACGAGCAGTACTTC
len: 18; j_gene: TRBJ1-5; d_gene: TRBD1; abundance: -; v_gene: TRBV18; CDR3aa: CASSPRGQGSYSNQPQHF; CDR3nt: TGTGCCAGCTCACCCCGGGGACAGGGGTCTTATAGCAATCAGCCCCAGCATTTT